Below are 16 T cell receptor beta chains sequenced from a single sample in a study of T cells in Graves' hyperthyroidism and ophthalmopathy. Amplified TCR beta CDR3 regions came from RNA transcripts. In the first-round RT-PCR of the TCR CDR3, the HTBI primer set was used. TCRdb analysed the multiplex PCR reads with MiXCR anew, one entry per CDR3 protein. The table records about 590,000 distinct CDR3 sequences, about a sixth of them present only once. The sequenced material came from blood. The origin of the receptors is a woman under 40 with Graves' hyperthyroidism.

This clonotype appeared a few times. V is TRBV5-1 and J is TRBJ2-7, with 10 bases fitting TRBD1. CDR3 size: 15 residues. The V segment lost 4 bases and the J segment 6 bases; nucleotides outside the gene matches: 10. Germline loops: CDR1 SGHRS, CDR2 YFSETQ. In nucleotides, the CDR3 is TGCGCCAGCAGCACATCCGGGACAGGGGTTCTCGAGCAGTACTTC. Protein: CASSTSGTGVLEQYF.

The CDR3 DNA reads TGTGCCAGTAGTATTGGAGCTTCTAACTATGGCTACACCTTC. Protein product: CASSIGASNYGYTF. The chain joins TRBV19 to TRBJ1-2; D is unclear. Germline V CDR1 and CDR2: LNHDA, SQIVND (reference sequence). CDR3 length equals 14 residues. Trimming removed 3 bases from V and 0 bases from J, with 8 bases in between.

This sequence joins TRBV7-9 and TRBJ1-5; no definite D call. Germline lookup yields CDR1 SEHNR and CDR2 FQNEAQ (reference sequence). The CDR3 length is 15 residues. V was cut by 1 base and J by 9 bases, with 16 bases left in between. The CDR3: CASSLGSGVRAPQHF. The CDR3 DNA sequence: TGTGCCAGCAGCTTAGGGTCCGGGGTCCGAGCGCCCCAGCATTTT.

The chain has TRBV5-6 and TRBJ2-1; 8 bases align to TRBD2. From germline, CDR1 is SGHDT and CDR2 YYEEEE. V dropped 0 bases and J dropped 9; count of bases not matched to a gene: 5. The CDR3 loop spans 14 amino acids. The CDR3 nucleotides read TGTGCCAGCAGCTTGGAGGCTAGCGGGTTTGAGCAGTTCTTC. This gives the protein CASSLEASGFEQFF.

This clonotype was counted at least ten times. This chain connects TRBV12-3 or TRBV12-4 to TRBJ1-2; D unclear. Trimming took off 2 bases at V and 8 bases at J, with 9 bases between the two ends. The CDR3 spans 12 residues. Written as DNA, the CDR3 is TGTGCCAGCAGTTTACAGTCGGTCGGCTACACCTTC. This translates into CASSLQSVGYTF.

Concerning this clonotype itself: This clone may be a read error of a much larger clone one base away. The V call is TRBV12-3 or TRBV12-4, the J call TRBJ2-1, with 9 bases that match TRBD2. With V trimmed by 5 bases and J by 0 bases, 8 bases remained unmatched. CDR3 size: 17 residues. The chain's CDR3 is CASSTSFSGSSYNEQFF. CDR3 DNA sequence: TGTGCCAGCAGTACGTCCTTTAGCGGGAGCTCCTACAATGAGCAGTTCTTC.

The chain recombines TRBV4-3 with TRBJ2-7, with a tentative D call TRBD2 (6 bases). The V and J ends lost 0 bases and 5 bases respectively, with 14 bases between them. The CDR3 has 15 amino acids. Germline V gene lookup returns CDR1 LGHNA and CDR2 YSLEER. CDR3 residues: CASSQEGTGRNEQYF. The CDR3 bases are TGCGCCAGCAGCCAAGAGGGGACTGGGAGGAACGAGCAGTACTTC.

Details on this clonotype: A much larger clone differs by one base, so this may be a read error. A read error is likely, as this CDR3 ends without the conserved phenylalanine or tryptophan. The chain links TRBV12-3 or TRBV12-4 to TRBJ1-1; D gene ambiguous. This CDR3 spans 14 amino acids. V lost 6 bases to trimming and J lost 0 bases, with 11 bases between them. CDR3 nucleotide sequence: TGTGCCAGCAGAACGACGGAAATGAACACTGAAGCTTTCCTT. As protein: CASRTTEMNTEAFL.

This clonotype has a count of ten or more. The chain employs TRBV20-1 and TRBJ2-1; possible D gene TRBD1, 6 bases. The V and J ends lost 1 base and 7 bases respectively, with 11 bases between them. Germline V gives CDR1 DFQATT, CDR2 SNEGSKA (reference sequence). This CDR3 is 13 amino acids long. This CDR3 reads CSARGEGGNEQFF. In DNA, the CDR3 is TGCAGTGCTAGAGGGGAAGGGGGAAATGAGCAGTTCTTC.

At least ten counts were recorded for this clonotype. The chain uses TRBV10-3 and TRBJ2-7; TRBD2 aligns across 10 bases. Germline CDR1 is ENHRY and CDR2 is SYGVKD. V gave up 7 bases and J gave up 5 bases; unmatched junction bases: 11. The CDR3 sequence is 15 residues long. The DNA of the CDR3 is TGTGCCATCAAGATCCCCGGGACTAGCGAGGACGAGCAGTACTTC. Translated, it gives CAIKIPGTSEDEQYF.

V usage is TRBV4-2 and J usage is TRBJ2-3, with TRBD2 matching 10 bases. From germline, CDR1 is LGHNA and CDR2 YNFKEQ. V trimming: 1 base; J trimming: 2 bases; junction bases outside the gene matches: 15. The CDR3 extends over 20 amino acids. The CDR3 protein is CASSQVGWTSGKTATDTQYF. The CDR3 DNA sequence: TGTGCCAGCAGCCAAGTTGGTTGGACTAGCGGAAAAACCGCCACAGATACGCAGTATTTT.

This clonotype was seen at least ten times. V and J are TRBV5-1 and TRBJ2-3, with a tentative D call TRBD1 (6 bases). This CDR3 is built from 15 residues. Per the germline V gene, CDR1 is SGHRS and CDR2 is YFSETQ. Trimming took 2 bases from V and 0 from J, leaving 10 bases between them. The CDR3 reads CASSFRDKSTDTQYF. The CDR3 DNA sequence: TGCGCCAGCAGCTTCCGGGACAAAAGCACAGATACGCAGTATTTT.

Ten or more counts support this clonotype. The rearrangement uses TRBV7-3 and TRBJ2-3, with D possibly TRBD2 on 5 matching bases. This CDR3 contains 13 residues. V lost 4 bases to trimming and J lost 3 bases, with 8 bases between them. Germline CDR1 SGHTA, CDR2 FQGTGA. The CDR3 region has the DNA TGTGCCAGCAGCTCCGGGATGACAGATACGCAGTATTTT. This codes for CASSSGMTDTQYF.

The V gene is TRBV9, the J gene TRBJ2-2; TRBD2 might be the D (5 bases). Per the germline V gene, CDR1 is SGDLS and CDR2 is YYNGEE. The length of the CDR3 is 16 residues. Trimming removed 3 bases from V and 5 bases from J, with 17 bases in between. The CDR3 nucleotides read TGTGCCAGCAGCGCTTCGCTTAGAGGGTTTACCGGGGAGCTGTTTTTT. Protein product: CASSASLRGFTGELFF.

This clonotype was found many times. The V gene is TRBV7-6, the J gene TRBJ2-1; 12 bases are shared with TRBD2. This CDR3 contains 15 residues. J was trimmed by 12 bases and V by 1 base; bases with no gene match: 7. Germline V gives CDR1 SGHVS, CDR2 FNYEAQ. The CDR3 region is CASSLGTSGNDRQFF. DNA of the CDR3: TGTGCCAGCAGCTTAGGGACTAGCGGGAACGACCGGCAGTTCTTC. The entire variable domain, with the rest obtained from reference TRBV7-6 and TRBJ2-1, is as follows: GAGVSQSPRYKVTKRGQDVALRCDPISGHVSLYWYRQALGQGPEFLTYFNYEAQQDKSGLPNDRFSAERPEGSISTLTIQRTEQRDSAMYRCASSLGTSGNDRQFFGPGTRLTVL.

Many counts were recorded for this clonotype. The chain combines TRBV13 with TRBJ1-1, with a weak D call TRBD1 (6 bases). The CDR3 loop spans 16 amino acids. V was cut by 4 bases and J by 5 bases, with 20 bases left in between. Germline V lookup: CDR1 PRHDT, CDR2 FYEKMQ (reference sequence). The CDR3 protein is CASSSYRVLQWTEAFF. In DNA, the CDR3 is TGTGCCAGCAGCTCGTACAGGGTCCTCCAGTGGACTGAAGCTTTCTTT.